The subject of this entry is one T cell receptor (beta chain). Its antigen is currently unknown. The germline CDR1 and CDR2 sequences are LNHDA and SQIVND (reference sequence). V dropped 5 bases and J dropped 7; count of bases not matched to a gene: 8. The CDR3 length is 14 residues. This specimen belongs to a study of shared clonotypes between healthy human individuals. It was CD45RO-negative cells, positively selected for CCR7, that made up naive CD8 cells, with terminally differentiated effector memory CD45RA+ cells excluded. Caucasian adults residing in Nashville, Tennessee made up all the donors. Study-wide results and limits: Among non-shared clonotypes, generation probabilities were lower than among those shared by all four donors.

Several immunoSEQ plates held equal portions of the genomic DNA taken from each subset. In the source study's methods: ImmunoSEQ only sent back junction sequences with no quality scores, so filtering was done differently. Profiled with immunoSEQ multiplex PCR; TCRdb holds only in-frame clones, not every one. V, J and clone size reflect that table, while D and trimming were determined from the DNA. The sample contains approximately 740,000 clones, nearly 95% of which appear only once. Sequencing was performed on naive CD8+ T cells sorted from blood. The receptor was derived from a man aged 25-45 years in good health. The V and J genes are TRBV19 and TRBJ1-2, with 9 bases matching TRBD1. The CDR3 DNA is TGTGCCAGTAGTGCCCGGGACAGGGCGGGTGGCTACACCTTC. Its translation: CASSARDRAGGYTF.